These T cell receptor beta chains were read from a single sample in a study of OX40 agonist ivuxolimab in advanced cancers. Repertoires were generated with immunoSEQ multiplex PCR, while TCRdb's copy carries only in-frame clones and drops some. The repertoire holds about 54,000 clones, with 80% to 90% as singletons. Specimen: CD4+ or CD8+ T cells sorted from blood, collected in a trial of the OX40 agonist ivuxolimab. These receptor sequences come from an adult with an advanced solid tumor such as melanoma, head and neck, liver or kidney cancer. The CDR3 runs from the conserved cysteine through the conserved F or W. The D gene is left open where the match is weak. Rows give clone size only sometimes, using once, few, many, or a class for an expanded clone.

v_call,clone_size,j_call,d_call,cdr3_aa,cdr3_nt
TRBV5-5,.,TRBJ1-2,.,CASSPWWSSDYTF,TGTGCCAGCAGCCCGTGGTGGTCCTCTGACTACACCTTC
TRBV7-6,.,TRBJ2-7,TRBD1,CARSGQGKYEQYF,TGTGCCAGGAGCGGACAGGGAAAGTACGAGCAGTACTTC
TRBV18,.,TRBJ2-7,TRBD2,CASSPPGGVVSYEQYF,TGTGCCAGCTCACCCCCCGGGGGGGTAGTCTCCTACGAGCAGTACTTC
TRBV6-5,.,TRBJ1-4,.,CASTAGGSEKLFF,TGTGCCAGCACGGCCGGGGGGAGTGAAAAACTGTTTTTT
TRBV29-1,.,TRBJ2-3,TRBD1,CSVGGRDSYSTDTQYF,TGCAGCGTTGGAGGCCGGGACAGCTACAGCACAGATACGCAGTATTTT
TRBV28,.,TRBJ2-5,.,CASSLSGEETQYF,TGTGCCAGCAGTCTGTCCGGCGAAGAGACCCAGTACTTC
TRBV7-9,.,TRBJ2-7,.,CASSLGRGNYEQYF,TGTGCCAGCAGCTTAGGGCGGGGCAACTACGAGCAGTACTTC
TRBV6-1,.,TRBJ1-5,TRBD1,CASSERGTALYSNQPQHF,TGTGCCAGCAGTGAAAGAGGGACAGCCCTATATAGCAATCAGCCCCAGCATTTT
TRBV7-6,.,TRBJ2-7,.,CASSRSTTTEQYF,TGTGCCAGCAGCCGCAGCACGACTACCGAGCAGTACTTC
TRBV6-5,.,TRBJ2-7,.,CASSKPGEQYF,TGTGCCAGCTCAAAGCCCGGGGAGCAGTACTTC
TRBV5-4,.,TRBJ2-3,.,CASSSPDRASTDTQYF,TGTGCCAGCAGCTCGCCCGACCGAGCGAGCACAGATACGCAGTATTTT
TRBV27,.,TRBJ2-1,TRBD2,CASSLGLAGYNEQFF,TGTGCCAGCAGTTTGGGGCTAGCGGGCTACAATGAGCAGTTCTTC
TRBV4-2,.,TRBJ1-1,TRBD1,CASSQVLTGGENTEAFF,TGTGCCAGCAGCCAAGTTCTTACAGGGGGGGAGAACACTGAAGCTTTCTTT
TRBV18,.,TRBJ1-1,.,CASSREGGAPTEAFF,TGTGCCAGCTCACGGGAGGGAGGAGCCCCAACTGAAGCTTTCTTT
TRBV5-1,.,TRBJ1-4,.,CASSLGSAGDEKLFF,TGCGCCAGCAGCTTGGGGTCGGCAGGAGATGAAAAACTGTTTTTT
TRBV7-9,.,TRBJ2-1,TRBD2,CASSSGGLAGLSYNEQFF,TGTGCCAGCAGCTCGGGGGGGCTAGCGGGCCTCTCCTACAATGAGCAGTTCTTC
TRBV19,medium-sized,TRBJ1-5,.,CASSMGPQGQPQHF,TGTGCCAGTAGTATGGGACCCCAAGGACAGCCCCAGCATTTT
TRBV11-2,.,TRBJ2-3,.,CASSRTDTQYF,TGTGCCAGCAGCCGAACAGATACGCAGTATTTT
TRBV27,.,TRBJ1-2,.,CASSLQPGVGYTF,TGTGCCAGCAGTCTCCAGCCCGGGGTCGGCTACACCTTC
TRBV29-1,.,TRBJ2-1,TRBD2,CSVEGASGGMNEQFF,TGCAGCGTTGAGGGGGCTAGCGGGGGAATGAATGAGCAGTTCTTC
TRBV25-1,.,TRBJ1-4,.,CASSAGFEKLFF,TGTGCCAGCAGTGCTGGGTTCGAAAAACTGTTTTTT
TRBV6-1,.,TRBJ2-5,.,CASAETETQYF,TGTGCCAGCGCCGAAACGGAGACCCAGTACTTC
TRBV19,.,TRBJ1-5,TRBD1,CASSTRQGSNQPQHF,TGTGCCAGTAGTACCCGACAGGGGAGCAATCAGCCCCAGCATTTT
TRBV6-5,.,TRBJ1-2,TRBD1,CASSPGQGAYTF,TGTGCCAGCAGTCCAGGACAGGGGGCCTACACCTTC
TRBV29-1,.,TRBJ1-2,TRBD1,CSVADREGNGYTF,TGCAGCGTTGCGGACAGGGAGGGAAATGGCTACACCTTC
TRBV28,.,TRBJ1-5,.,CASRQGFQPQHF,TGTGCCAGCAGACAGGGATTTCAGCCCCAGCATTTT
TRBV6-1,.,TRBJ1-2,.,CASTLDIIRGYTF,TGTGCCAGCACCCTGGACATTATCCGTGGCTACACCTTC
TRBV14,.,TRBJ2-1,TRBD2,CASKRAGGSYNEQFF,TGTGCCAGCAAAAGAGCGGGGGGATCGTACAATGAGCAGTTCTTC
TRBV7-2,.,TRBJ1-1,.,CASTPAGDLVTEAFF,TGTGCCAGCACTCCTGCGGGAGATTTGGTCACTGAAGCTTTCTTT
TRBV30,.,TRBJ2-1,TRBD2,CAWSVLASGSNEQFF,TGTGCCTGGAGTGTACTGGCTAGCGGTTCCAATGAGCAGTTCTTC
TRBV5-4,.,TRBJ2-1,TRBD2,CASSLGGSGMGNEQFF,TGTGCCAGCAGCTTGGGGGGTAGCGGGATGGGAAATGAGCAGTTCTTC
TRBV4-2,large,TRBJ2-2,.,CASSLGGSNAGELFF,TGTGCCAGCAGTCTCGGGGGCTCTAATGCCGGGGAGCTGTTTTTT
TRBV9,once,TRBJ2-7,TRBD1,CASSVWDRASEQYF,TGTGCCAGCAGCGTTTGGGACAGGGCGTCCGAGCAGTACTTC
TRBV11-2,.,TRBJ2-1,.,CASSSLRWRTRFEQFF,TGTGCCAGCAGCTCCTTACGGTGGAGAACGCGTTTCGAGCAGTTCTTC
TRBV9,.,TRBJ1-1,.,CASSVGGQMNTEAFF,TGTGCCAGCAGCGTGGGTGGACAGATGAACACTGAAGCTTTCTTT
TRBV9,.,TRBJ2-1,.,CASSAAKGRIGPYNEQFF,TGTGCCAGCAGCGCGGCGAAAGGGCGCATTGGACCCTACAATGAGCAGTTCTTC
TRBV7-8,.,TRBJ2-3,TRBD2,CASSWRLAISTDTQYF,TGTGCCAGCAGCTGGAGACTAGCGATTAGCACAGATACGCAGTATTTT
TRBV19,.,TRBJ1-5,.,CASSPSDRNWQPQHF,TGTGCCAGTAGTCCATCCGACAGGAACTGGCAGCCCCAGCATTTT
TRBV30,.,TRBJ2-1,TRBD2,CAGLTSGGYNEQFF,TGTGCCGGGCTGACTAGCGGGGGATACAATGAGCAGTTCTTC
TRBV9,.,TRBJ1-1,.,CASSPQVVSGAEAFF,TGTGCCAGCAGCCCCCAAGTAGTATCTGGGGCTGAAGCTTTCTTT
TRBV5-8,.,TRBJ2-1,.,CASSLWASAGEQFF,TGTGCCAGCAGCTTGTGGGCTAGCGCAGGGGAGCAGTTCTTC
TRBV10-3,.,TRBJ2-2,TRBD1,CASRDRGRAGELFF,TGTGCCAGCCGGGACAGGGGGCGTGCAGGGGAGCTGTTTTTT
TRBV2,once,TRBJ1-5,.,CASSEVGRNQPQHF,TGTGCCAGCAGTGAAGTTGGGCGGAATCAGCCCCAGCATTTT
TRBV6-6,.,TRBJ1-6,.,CASCVRPNSPLHF,TGTGCCAGCTGTGTCAGACCTAATTCACCCCTCCACTTT
TRBV5-1,.,TRBJ2-3,.,CASSLWGGTDTQYF,TGCGCCAGCAGCTTGTGGGGGGGCACAGATACGCAGTATTTT
TRBV18,once,TRBJ2-1,TRBD2,CASSPGLAGVTYNEQFF,TGTGCCAGCTCTCCGGGACTAGCGGGGGTAACCTACAATGAGCAGTTCTTC
TRBV7-2,.,TRBJ1-1,.,CASSLPPKRAFF,TGTGCCAGCAGCTTACCTCCAAAGCGGGCTTTCTTT
TRBV6-1,.,TRBJ1-2,.,CASSEVRTMGYTF,TGTGCCAGCAGTGAAGTGAGGACGATGGGCTACACCTTC
TRBV11-1,.,TRBJ2-1,TRBD2,CASSTSGSHNEQFF,TGTGCCAGCAGCACCAGCGGGAGTCACAATGAGCAGTTCTTC
TRBV6-5,.,TRBJ1-4,.,CASSLGRRGEKLFF,TGTGCCAGCAGCCTCGGTAGAAGGGGAGAAAAACTGTTTTTT
TRBV5-1,.,TRBJ1-3,TRBD1,CASSLAGGGGNTIYF,TGCGCCAGCAGCTTGGCAGGGGGAGGTGGAAACACCATATATTTT
TRBV2,.,TRBJ1-1,.,CASSETPVETEAFF,TGTGCCAGCAGTGAAACGCCCGTGGAGACTGAAGCTTTCTTT
TRBV5-4,.,TRBJ2-2,TRBD1,CASSLGDRVAHGELFF,TGTGCCAGCAGCTTGGGAGACAGGGTCGCTCACGGGGAGCTGTTTTTT
TRBV5-4,.,TRBJ1-3,.,CASSLMGVSGNTIYF,TGTGCCAGCAGCTTGATGGGAGTCTCTGGAAACACCATATATTTT
TRBV15,.,TRBJ1-2,.,CATSRNRAGYTF,TGTGCCACCAGCAGAAACAGGGCTGGCTACACCTTC
TRBV9,.,TRBJ2-3,TRBD2,CASSVGASGTTDTQYF,TGTGCCAGCAGCGTAGGAGCTAGCGGGACGACAGATACGCAGTATTTT
TRBV5-1,.,TRBJ1-4,TRBD1,CASSSRQGSGATNEKLFF,TGCGCCAGCAGCTCCCGACAGGGGTCGGGAGCAACTAATGAAAAACTGTTTTTT
TRBV4-2,.,TRBJ2-3,TRBD2,CASSQELAGNQYF,TGTGCCAGCAGCCAAGAACTAGCGGGGAACCAGTATTTT
TRBV30,.,TRBJ2-6,.,CAWSRFSGANVLTF,TGTGCCTGGAGTAGGTTTTCTGGGGCCAACGTCCTGACTTTC
TRBV6-6,.,TRBJ1-4,.,CASREEKLFF,TGTGCCAGCCGGGAGGAAAAACTGTTTTTT